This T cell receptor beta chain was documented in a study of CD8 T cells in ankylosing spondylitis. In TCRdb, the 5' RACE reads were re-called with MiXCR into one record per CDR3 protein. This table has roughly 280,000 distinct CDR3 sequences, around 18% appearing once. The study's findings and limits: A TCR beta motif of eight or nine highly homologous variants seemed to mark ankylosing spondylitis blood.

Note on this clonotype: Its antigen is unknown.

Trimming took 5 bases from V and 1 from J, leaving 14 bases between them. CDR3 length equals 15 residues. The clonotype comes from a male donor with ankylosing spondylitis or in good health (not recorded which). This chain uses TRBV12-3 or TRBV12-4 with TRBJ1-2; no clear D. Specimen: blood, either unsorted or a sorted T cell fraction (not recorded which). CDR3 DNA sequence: TGTGCCAGCAGTGCCGGAGGGCGCTTTAACTATGGCTACACCTTC. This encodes CASSAGGRFNYGYTF.